The clone carrying this TCR beta chain has just a few counts. What it recognizes is unknown. Time point reported: week 11, during vaccination. In every dose of vaccine, 300 ug of mutant IDH1 20-mer peptide was given alongside topical imiquimod. This record belongs to a study of a mutant IDH1 vaccine in newly diagnosed glioma. About the study: First vaccine doses came 4-6 weeks after radiotherapy alone, or with temozolomide cycles. Patients under treatment included around 60% males and approximately 40% females and had a mean age of 40.4 years. General study results and limits: The occurrence of vaccine-induced immune responses was seen in 90% to 95% of patients. Top-clonotype changes in peripheral T cells seemed unrelated to pseudoprogression.

The data were produced by immunoSEQ multiplex PCR, yet TCRdb's version contains in-frame clones alone and is incomplete. This sample has roughly 30,000 clones, with roughly three quarters found just once. This CDR3 is built from 14 residues. Unmatched junction bases numbered 12, after V lost 3 bases and J lost 10 bases. Germline CDR1 and CDR2: SGDLS and YYNGEE. This clonotype originated in a man in his thirties or forties with glioma. V gene TRBV9 combines with J gene TRBJ1-2; TRBD1 aligns across 7 bases. This specimen was PBMCs, taken from a glioma patient whose treatment included an IDH1 peptide vaccine. CDR3 nucleotide sequence: TGTGCCAGCAGCGCCTCATCGACAGGGACTTACTACACCTTC. Translated: CASSASSTGTYYTF.